This T cell receptor beta chain was recorded in a study of OX40 agonist ivuxolimab in advanced cancers. Turning to the study itself: Dose-escalation patients were diagnosed with hepatocellular carcinoma, melanoma, renal cell cancer or head and neck cancer. Broader study findings: Low clonal expansion, among the lowest seen, marked partial responders at 0.1-3.0 mg/kg. In the 0.1 to 3.0 mg/kg range, CD4+ and CD8+ blood T cells had expanded clonally by week 6.

Germline CDR1 reads LNHNV; CDR2 reads YYDKDF (reference sequence). The CDR3 spans 13 residues. V lost 0 bases, J lost 5 bases, and 7 bases lay in between. No patient had autoimmune disease or received systemic immunosuppression. The table came from immunoSEQ multiplex PCR; TCRdb's copy has only in-frame clones and leaves some out. The data contain under 80,000 clones, almost 85% of them seen just once; the ten biggest clones take up approximately 5%. Concerning this clone: Its target is unknown.

This rearrangement joins TRBV15 to TRBJ2-5; D might be TRBD1 (5 bases). The specimen comprised CD4+ or CD8+ T cells sorted from blood, sampled in a trial of the OX40 agonist ivuxolimab. This TCR derives from an adult with an advanced solid tumor such as melanoma, head and neck, liver or kidney cancer. The CDR3 region has the DNA TGTGCCACCAGCAGAGACAGGGCGGAGACCCAGTACTTC. It yields the protein CATSRDRAETQYF.